Below, one T cell receptor beta chain is given with its context. Its antigen is as yet unknown. The germline gives CDR1 LNHNV, CDR2 YYDKDF (reference sequence). The germline V and J ends were trimmed by 1 base and 5 bases, with 15 bases remaining between them. The CDR3 extends over 15 amino acids. This sample stems from a study of response to subunit inactivated influenza vaccine. Study-wide results and limits: Researchers suggested that each seasonal influenza vaccination recruits few new T cells.

TCRdb reprocessed the RT-PCR reads via MiXCR and lists one record per CDR3 protein. In the table there are around 850,000 distinct CDR3 sequences, about 18% of which are singletons. The sequenced sample was PBMCs from blood, obtained 4 to 6 days after vaccination. The V gene is TRBV15, the J gene TRBJ2-7; D may be TRBD1 (6 bases). The sequence came from a man aged 50 to 59 who received an inactivated influenza vaccine. The CDR3 DNA follows: TGTGCCACCAGCAGAGTCCCGGGACAAGGGGACGAGCAGTACTTC. The encoded protein is CATSRVPGQGDEQYF.